This TCR beta chain was identified in a study of cytomegalovirus exposure and HLA in healthy donors. Whole-study findings and limits: Rarity marked most TCR sequences, yet some public TCRs occurred in many donors. As confirmed in vitro, a few CMV-associated chains were specific for CMV antigens.

The ends were cut back, 1 base at V and 2 bases at J, with 15 bases in the middle. Per germline, CDR1 SGDLS and CDR2 YYNGEE. This CDR3 comprises 16 residues. The repertoire was sequenced with immunoSEQ multiplex PCR; TCRdb's copy has only in-frame clones and lacks some. Of more than 95,000 clones in the sample, approximately 94% were seen once. Details on this clone: Its antigen is undetermined.

The source of this sequence is a man aged 18 to 30 in good health and CMV-seronegative. Sequenced material: PBMCs. The chain couples TRBV9 to TRBJ2-5; maybe TRBD1 (5 bases). CDR3 bases: TGTGCCAGCAGCGTACAGGGAAGGGGATCTCAAGAGACCCAGTACTTC. It is translated as CASSVQGRGSQETQYF.